These 21 T cell receptor beta chains were all obtained from the same sample, sequenced in a study of blood T cell repertoires in COVID-19. TCRdb keeps only in-frame clones here, not all; method: immunoSEQ multiplex PCR. The table has around 150,000 clones, around nine tenths seen once. Sequencing was carried out using peripheral blood. The source of these receptors is a human donor in a cohort sampled during active COVID-19.

The chain uses TRBV5-1 and TRBJ1-1; 7 bases match TRBD1. CDR3 length: 18 amino acids. Losses at the gene ends were 4 bases for V and 4 bases for J; bases not matched to a gene: 19. Germline V CDR1 and CDR2: SGHRS, YFSETQ. This CDR3 is CASSPLRQGRVFITEAFF. Here the CDR3 DNA reads TGCGCCAGCAGCCCTCTCAGACAGGGACGGGTATTCATCACTGAAGCTTTCTTT.

This chain uses TRBV4-1 with TRBJ2-7, with TRBD2 matching over 8 bases. Germline CDR1 is MGHRA and CDR2 is YSYEKL. The CDR3 spans 16 residues. After removal of 1 base from V and 3 bases from J, the junction contained 8 bases not matched to a gene. The DNA for the CDR3 is TGCGCCAGCAGCCAAGTTTCAGCGGGAGAGGTCTACGAGCAGTACTTC. Its protein is CASSQVSAGEVYEQYF.

The chain has TRBV6-6 and TRBJ2-7, with TRBD1 as a possible D gene (5 bases). The CDR3 contains 13 residues. Germline CDR1 MNHNY, CDR2 SVGAGI (reference sequence). Trimming removed 8 bases from V and 4 bases from J, with 15 bases in between. In DNA, the CDR3 is TGTGCCAGCGGGGCAGGAATGAATTACGAGCAGTACTTC. Protein: CASGAGMNYEQYF.

This chain joins TRBV6-2 or TRBV6-3 and TRBJ1-5; the D gene is possibly TRBD1 (5 bases). CDR3 length: 14 amino acids. V lost 3 bases and J lost 4, with 10 bases in between. The germline V gene has CDR1 MNHEY and CDR2 SVGEGT. For the CDR3, the DNA is TGTGCCAGCAGTTATGGGGCAGTAAATCAGCCCCAGCATTTT. Residues: CASSYGAVNQPQHF.

The chain uses TRBV6-5 and TRBJ2-1; 8 bases fit TRBD1. The CDR3 consists of 14 residues. V was pared by 6 bases and J by 7 bases, with 8 bases of the junction left unmatched. The germline V gene encodes CDR1 MNHEY and CDR2 SVGAGI. CDR3 coding DNA: TGTGCCAGCAGCAACCGGGACAGGACGAATGAGCAGTTCTTC. Its translation is CASSNRDRTNEQFF.

The chain links TRBV4-1 to TRBJ2-7; possibly TRBD2 for D (5 bases). This CDR3 has 13 residues. V shed 0 bases and J shed 6 bases, with 9 bases lying between them. Germline V gene lookup returns CDR1 MGHRA and CDR2 YSYEKL. The CDR3 nucleotides read TGCGCCAGCAGCCAAGACGGGGTTGGCGAGCAGTACTTC. Residues: CASSQDGVGEQYF.

The chain carries TRBV10-3 and TRBJ2-7, with D tentatively TRBD2 (5 bases). CDR3 size: 12 residues. The V and J ends lost 2 bases and 6 bases respectively, with 8 bases between them. Germline lookup yields CDR1 ENHRY and CDR2 SYGVKD. The CDR3 nucleotides read TGTGCCATCAGTGAGGTGGGAGTCGAGCAGTACTTC. Amino acids: CAISEVGVEQYF.

The gene calls are TRBV10-3 and TRBJ2-2; tentative D call: TRBD2 (5 bases). The germline CDR1 and CDR2 sequences are ENHRY and SYGVKD. Trimming shortened V by 3 bases and J by 6 bases, and 17 bases separated the two germline ends. This CDR3 comprises 16 residues. CDR3 amino acids: CAISDGQVGIAGELFF. The CDR3 DNA sequence: TGTGCCATCAGTGATGGCCAGGTCGGGATCGCCGGGGAGCTGTTTTTT.

V and J are TRBV6-5 and TRBJ1-2; D is ambiguous. Germline assignment: CDR1 MNHEY and CDR2 SVGAGI. The CDR3 extends over 12 amino acids. V lost 2 bases and J 4 bases, leaving 5 bases between the germline ends. The CDR3 region is CASSYGTYGYTF. Here the CDR3 DNA reads TGTGCCAGCAGTTACGGCACCTATGGCTACACCTTC.

The chain is built from TRBV10-3 and TRBJ1-5, with 11 nucleotides matching TRBD1. The J segment lost 1 base and the V segment lost 8 bases, leaving 4 bases of the junction unmatched. The length of the CDR3 is 15 residues. Per germline, CDR1 ENHRY and CDR2 SYGVKD. The CDR3 region is CAIGQGATSNQPQHF. The CDR3 region has the DNA TGTGCCATCGGACAGGGGGCGACGAGCAATCAGCCCCAGCATTTT.

This chain connects TRBV4-1 to TRBJ1-3; weak D call: TRBD1 (5 bases). V lost 0 bases, J lost 0 bases, and 24 bases lay in between. Germline CDR1 MGHRA, CDR2 YSYEKL. The length of the CDR3 is 21 residues. The CDR3 loop is CASSQEETGGSISISGNTIYF. The CDR3 DNA sequence: TGCGCCAGCAGCCAAGAAGAGACCGGGGGTTCTATCTCCATCTCTGGAAACACCATATATTTT.

J is TRBJ2-3 and V is TRBV7-9; D unresolved. CDR1 is SEHNR and CDR2 is FQNEAQ in the germline V gene (reference sequence). The CDR3 extends over 12 amino acids. Trimming shortened V by 2 bases and J by 5 bases, and 5 bases separated the two germline ends. In DNA, the CDR3 is TGTGCCAGCAGCTTATTCAGAGATACGCAGTATTTT. Translation: CASSLFRDTQYF.

V gene TRBV5-1 combines with J gene TRBJ1-2, with 9 nucleotides matching TRBD1. Unmatched junction bases numbered 12, after V lost 0 bases and J lost 6 bases. CDR3 length: 17 residues. CDR1 is SGHRS, CDR2 YFSETQ, per germline. CDR3 nucleotides: TGCGCCAGCAGCTTGGACGGGACAGGGACCAAAAGGGATGGCTACACCTTC. As protein: CASSLDGTGTKRDGYTF.

This clone was seen more than once but under ten times. The chain links TRBV11-2 to TRBJ1-1, with D uncertain. This CDR3 is 13 amino acids long. V shed 0 bases and J shed 7 bases, with 9 bases lying between them. The germline CDR1 and CDR2 sequences are SGHAT and FQNNGV. Here the CDR3 DNA reads TGTGCCAGCAGCTTAGAGTCGGGTAGTGAAGCTTTCTTT. Encoded protein: CASSLESGSEAFF.

This sequence joins TRBV21-1 and TRBJ1-2; TRBD1 reflects the table's D call only, with no check against the DNA. TRBV21-1 is a documented pseudogene. This CDR3 region has 16 residues. CDR3 protein: CASSTRPTGLGYGYTF. DNA for the CDR3: TGTGCCAGCAGCACACGCCCGACAGGGTTGGGCTATGGCTACACCTTC.

Notes on this clone: The same CDR3 is also encoded by other DNA sequences in this sample. The chain has TRBV7-2 and TRBJ1-1; the D is unclear. The CDR3 consists of 14 residues. V was shortened by 1 base and J by 1 base, with 7 bases between the two germline ends. Germline V CDR1 and CDR2: SGHTA, FQGNSA. The CDR3 nucleotides read TGTGCCAGCAGCTTAGGGTCGGGGAACACTGAAGCTTTCTTT. This encodes CASSLGSGNTEAFF.

V usage is TRBV28 and J usage is TRBJ2-7; D is perhaps TRBD1 (6 bases). This CDR3 region has 15 residues. Germline CDR1 MDHEN, CDR2 SYDVKM. V shed 5 bases and J shed 3 bases, with 17 bases lying between them. CDR3 loop: CASSPRGGIYYEQYF. The DNA for the CDR3 is TGTGCCAGCAGTCCCAGGGGCGGTATCTACTACGAGCAGTACTTC.

This sequence joins TRBV4-1 and TRBJ2-7, with D tentatively TRBD2 (6 bases). V lost 0 bases and J lost 3, with 18 bases in between. The germline V gene has CDR1 MGHRA and CDR2 YSYEKL. The CDR3 contains 17 residues. In nucleotides, the CDR3 is TGCGCCAGCAGCCAAGAAGCTAGCGTGGGGCAGTACTACGAGCAGTACTTC. This codes for CASSQEASVGQYYEQYF.

The chain combines TRBV9 with TRBJ2-5; a possible D gene is TRBD2 (5 bases). V was shortened by 6 bases and J by 1 base, with 13 bases between the two germline ends. The germline V gene has CDR1 SGDLS and CDR2 YYNGEE. This CDR3 is built from 14 residues. CDR3 sequence (DNA): TGTGCCAGCACCCTCGGGCTAGCCCAAGAGACCCAGTACTTC. Its protein is CASTLGLAQETQYF. Full variable domain (remainder filled in from reference TRBV9 and TRBJ2-5): DSGVTQTPKHLITATGQRVTLRCSPRSGDLSVYWYQQSLDQGLQFLIQYYNGEERAKGNILERFSAQQFPDLHSELNLSSLELGDSALYFCASTLGLAQETQYFGPGTRLLVL.

V and J are TRBV10-3 and TRBJ1-1; a weak D match, TRBD1 (6 bases). CDR1 ENHRY and CDR2 SYGVKD come from the germline V gene. With 5 bases removed from V and 2 bases from J, the gap between germline ends came to 15 bases. The CDR3 loop spans 15 amino acids. The CDR3 here is CAISFYEGGNTEAFF. CDR3 nucleotide sequence: TGTGCCATCAGTTTCTACGAAGGGGGTAACACTGAAGCTTTCTTT.

This clone occurred a few times. This chain links TRBV19 with TRBJ2-7, with D possibly TRBD1 on 6 matching bases. Germline V gene data show CDR1 as LNHDA and CDR2 as SQIVND (reference sequence). Trimming stripped 5 bases from V and 0 bases from J, with 11 bases between. This CDR3 has 14 amino acids. Written as DNA, the CDR3 is TGTGCCAGTAGTCTTCAGGACAGCTCCTACGAGCAGTACTTC. Translating gives CASSLQDSSYEQYF.